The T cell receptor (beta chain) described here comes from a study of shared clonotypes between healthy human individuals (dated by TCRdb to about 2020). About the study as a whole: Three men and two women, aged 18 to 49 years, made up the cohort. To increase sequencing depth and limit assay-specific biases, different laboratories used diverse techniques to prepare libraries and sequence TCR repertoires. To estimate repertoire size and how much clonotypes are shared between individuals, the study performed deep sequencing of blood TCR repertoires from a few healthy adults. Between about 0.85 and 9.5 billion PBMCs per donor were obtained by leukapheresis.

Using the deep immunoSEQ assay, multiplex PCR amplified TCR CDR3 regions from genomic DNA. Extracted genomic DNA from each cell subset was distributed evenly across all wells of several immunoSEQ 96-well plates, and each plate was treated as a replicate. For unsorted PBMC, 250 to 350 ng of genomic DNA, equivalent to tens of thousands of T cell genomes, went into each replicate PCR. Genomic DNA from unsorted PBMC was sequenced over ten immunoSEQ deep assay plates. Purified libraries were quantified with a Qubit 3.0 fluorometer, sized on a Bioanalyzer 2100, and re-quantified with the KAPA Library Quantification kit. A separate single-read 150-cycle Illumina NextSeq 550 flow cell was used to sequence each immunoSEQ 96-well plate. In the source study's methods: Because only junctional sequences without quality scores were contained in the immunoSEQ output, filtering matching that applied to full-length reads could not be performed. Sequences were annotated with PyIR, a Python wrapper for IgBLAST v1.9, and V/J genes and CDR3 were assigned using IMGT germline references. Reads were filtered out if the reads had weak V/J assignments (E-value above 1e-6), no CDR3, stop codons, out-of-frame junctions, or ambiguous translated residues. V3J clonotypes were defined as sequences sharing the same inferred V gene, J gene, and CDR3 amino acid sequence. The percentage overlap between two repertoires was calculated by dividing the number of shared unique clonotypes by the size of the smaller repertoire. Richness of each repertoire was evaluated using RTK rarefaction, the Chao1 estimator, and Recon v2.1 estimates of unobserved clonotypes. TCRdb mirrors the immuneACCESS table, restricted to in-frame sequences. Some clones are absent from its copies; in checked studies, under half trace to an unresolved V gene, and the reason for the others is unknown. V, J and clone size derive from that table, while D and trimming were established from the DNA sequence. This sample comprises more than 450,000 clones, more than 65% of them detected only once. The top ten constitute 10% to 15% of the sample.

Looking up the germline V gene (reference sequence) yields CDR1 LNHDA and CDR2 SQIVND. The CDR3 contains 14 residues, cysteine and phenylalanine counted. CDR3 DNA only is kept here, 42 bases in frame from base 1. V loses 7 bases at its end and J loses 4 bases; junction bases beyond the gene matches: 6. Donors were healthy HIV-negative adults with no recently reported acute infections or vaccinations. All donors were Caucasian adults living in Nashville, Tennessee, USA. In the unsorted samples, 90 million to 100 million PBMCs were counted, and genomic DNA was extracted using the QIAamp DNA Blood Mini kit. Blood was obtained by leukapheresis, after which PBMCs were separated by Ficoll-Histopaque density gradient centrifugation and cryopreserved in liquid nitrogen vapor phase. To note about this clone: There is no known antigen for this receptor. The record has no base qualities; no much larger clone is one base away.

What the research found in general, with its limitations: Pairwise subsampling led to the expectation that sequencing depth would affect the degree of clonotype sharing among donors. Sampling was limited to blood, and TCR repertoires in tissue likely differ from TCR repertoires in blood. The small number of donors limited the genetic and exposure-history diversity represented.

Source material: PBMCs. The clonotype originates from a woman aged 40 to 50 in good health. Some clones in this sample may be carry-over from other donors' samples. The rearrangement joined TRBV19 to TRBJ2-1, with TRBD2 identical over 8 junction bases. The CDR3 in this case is CASKGLAGYNEQFF. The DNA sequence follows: TGTGCCAGTAAGGGTCTAGCGGGTTACAATGAGCAGTTCTTC.